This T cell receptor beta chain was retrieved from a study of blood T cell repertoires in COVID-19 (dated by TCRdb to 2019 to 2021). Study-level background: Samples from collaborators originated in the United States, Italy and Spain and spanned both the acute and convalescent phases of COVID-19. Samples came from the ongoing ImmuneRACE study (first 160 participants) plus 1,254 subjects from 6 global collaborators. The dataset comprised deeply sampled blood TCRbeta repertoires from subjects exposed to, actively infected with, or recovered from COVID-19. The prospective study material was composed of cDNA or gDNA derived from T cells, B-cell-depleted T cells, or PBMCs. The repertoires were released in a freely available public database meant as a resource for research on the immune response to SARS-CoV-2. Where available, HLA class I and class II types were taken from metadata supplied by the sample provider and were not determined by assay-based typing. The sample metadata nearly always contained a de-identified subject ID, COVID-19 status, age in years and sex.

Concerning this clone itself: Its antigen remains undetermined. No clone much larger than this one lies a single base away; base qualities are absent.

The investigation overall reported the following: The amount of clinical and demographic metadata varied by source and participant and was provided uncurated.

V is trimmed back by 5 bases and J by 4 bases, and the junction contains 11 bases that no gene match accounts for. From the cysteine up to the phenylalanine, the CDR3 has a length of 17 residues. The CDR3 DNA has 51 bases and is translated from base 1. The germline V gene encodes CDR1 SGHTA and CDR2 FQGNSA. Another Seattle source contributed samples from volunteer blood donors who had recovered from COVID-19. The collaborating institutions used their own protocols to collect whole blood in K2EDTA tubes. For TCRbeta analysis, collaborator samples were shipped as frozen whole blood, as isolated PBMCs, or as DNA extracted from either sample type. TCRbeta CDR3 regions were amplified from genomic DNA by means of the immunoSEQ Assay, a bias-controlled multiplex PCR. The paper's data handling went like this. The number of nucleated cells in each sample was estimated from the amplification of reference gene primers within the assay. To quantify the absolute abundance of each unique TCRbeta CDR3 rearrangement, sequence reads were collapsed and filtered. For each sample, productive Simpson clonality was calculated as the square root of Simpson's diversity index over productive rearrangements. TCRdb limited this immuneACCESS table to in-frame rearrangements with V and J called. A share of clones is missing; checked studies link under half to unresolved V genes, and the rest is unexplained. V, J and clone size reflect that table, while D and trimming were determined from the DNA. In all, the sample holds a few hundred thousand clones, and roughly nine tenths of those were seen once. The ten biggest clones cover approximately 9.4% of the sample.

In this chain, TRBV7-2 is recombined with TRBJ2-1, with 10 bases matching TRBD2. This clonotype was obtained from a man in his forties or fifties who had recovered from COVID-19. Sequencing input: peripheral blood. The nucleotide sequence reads TGTGCCAGCAGCCCTTGGACTAGCGGACTCACTTACAATGAGCAGTTCTTC. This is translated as CASSPWTSGLTYNEQFF.